A single sample is the source of the 4 T cell receptor beta chains below, sequenced in a study of blood T cell repertoires in COVID-19 (dated by TCRdb to 2020 to 2022). Library preparation used the immunoSEQ multiplex PCR assay. Held by TCRdb, this immuneACCESS table contains in-frame sequences only and omits some clones. Under half of the omission traces to an unresolved V gene where checked; the cause of the rest is unknown. Across this sample there are 55,000 to 75,000 clones, with about four fifths seen only once. The ten largest clones represent roughly a tenth of the sample. Input material: peripheral blood. These receptors originate from an elderly man with COVID-19, enrolled during active disease.

This clone was recorded only once. This chain joins TRBV5-1 and TRBJ2-1; a weak D match, TRBD2 (6 bases). V was cut by 0 bases and J by 8 bases, with 12 bases left in between. Germline assignment: CDR1 SGHRS and CDR2 YFSETQ. The CDR3 runs 14 residues. CDR3 sequence reads: CASSLVGGRYEQFF. The CDR3, as DNA: TGCGCCAGCAGCTTGGTCGGGGGTCGGTATGAGCAGTTCTTC.

This chain joins TRBV11-2 and TRBJ2-7; 11 nucleotides line up with TRBD1. This CDR3 spans 14 amino acids. Losses at the gene ends were 6 bases for V and 4 bases for J; bases not matched to a gene: 5. CDR1 SGHAT and CDR2 FQNNGV come from the germline V gene. CDR3: CASSSRDRGYEQYV. In DNA, the CDR3 is TGTGCCAGCAGTAGCCGGGACAGGGGGTACGAGCAGTACGTC.

V is TRBV9 and J is TRBJ1-4; 7 bases fit TRBD1. This CDR3 contains 15 residues. Trimming cost V 3 bases and J 8 bases; bases outside gene matches: 10. The germline V gene encodes CDR1 SGDLS and CDR2 YYNGEE. DNA for the CDR3: TGTGCCAGCAGCGCCCGACAGGGAACAGGGGAAAAACTGTTTTTT. Protein product: CASSARQGTGEKLFF.

The chain has TRBV6-5 and TRBJ1-3; maybe TRBD1 (6 bases). V was trimmed by 2 bases and J by 0 bases, leaving 11 bases between them. The germline V gene has CDR1 MNHEY and CDR2 SVGAGI. CDR3 size: 16 residues. The CDR3 DNA sequence: TGTGCCAGCAGTTACAGTGGACAGATCTCTGGAAACACCATATATTTT. It encodes CASSYSGQISGNTIYF.